This T cell receptor beta chain was documented in a study of T cells in Graves' hyperthyroidism and ophthalmopathy. Study-level information: It was at initial diagnosis, before any treatment, that peripheral blood was collected.

About this clonotype itself: Its antigen is not identified.

Hyperthyroidism patients were newly diagnosed, had disease duration under 2 months, and were aged 18 to 65 years. General study findings and limits: Most thyroid-expanded clonotypes above 0.001 were also found in blood. Before onset, ophthalmopathy was predicted by the model a median around 6.5 months earlier.

The CDR3 loop spans 15 amino acids. The junction had 5 bases not matched to a gene; V was cut back by 1 base and J by 6 bases. Germline-derived CDR1 and CDR2 are SGHNT and YENEEA. TCR beta CDR3 sequences were amplified from RNA transcripts. TCR CDR3 underwent first-round RT-PCR with the HTBI primer set. In TCRdb, the multiplex PCR reads were re-called with MiXCR into one record per CDR3 protein. This sample has hundreds of thousands of distinct CDR3 sequences; under 20% occur once, and the top ten carry 16%. This chain joins TRBV11-3 and TRBJ2-1; 8 bases map to TRBD1. Sequenced input: blood. The receptor comes from a woman aged 45-65 years with Graves' hyperthyroidism that later progressed to Graves' ophthalmopathy. CDR3 nucleotide sequence: TGTGCCAGCAGCTTAGGTGGACAGGGTCGCAATGAGCAGTTCTTC. Its translation is CASSLGGQGRNEQFF.